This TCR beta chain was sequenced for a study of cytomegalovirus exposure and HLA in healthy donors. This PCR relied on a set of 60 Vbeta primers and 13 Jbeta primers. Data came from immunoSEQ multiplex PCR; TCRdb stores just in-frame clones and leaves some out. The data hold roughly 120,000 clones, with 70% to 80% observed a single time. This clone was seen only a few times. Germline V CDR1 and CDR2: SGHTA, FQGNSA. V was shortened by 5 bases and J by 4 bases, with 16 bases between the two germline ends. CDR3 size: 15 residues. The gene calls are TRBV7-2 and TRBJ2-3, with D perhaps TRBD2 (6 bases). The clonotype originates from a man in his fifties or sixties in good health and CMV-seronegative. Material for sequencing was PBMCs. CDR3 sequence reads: CASSREEGSADTQYF. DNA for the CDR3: TGTGCCAGCAGCCGTGAGGAGGGGTCGGCAGATACGCAGTATTTT. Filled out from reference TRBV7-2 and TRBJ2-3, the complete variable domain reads GAGVSQSPSNKVTEKGKDVELRCDPISGHTALYWYRQSLGQGLEFLIYFQGNSAPDKSGLPSDRFSAERTGGSVSTLTIQRTQQEDSAVYLCASSREEGSADTQYFGPGTRLTVL.